This entry is about one T cell receptor (beta chain). What it recognizes is unknown. The data belong to a study of T cells in tuberculosis. The wider study: This South African cohort compared adolescents with or without latent tuberculosis against adults with active tuberculosis.

The study, taken as a whole, reports: Active tuberculosis TCR-alpha repertoires lay closer to GMM-specific TCRs than IGRA-negative controls, suggesting clonal expansion. Active tuberculosis patients had shorter CDR3-alpha; the beta difference was nonsignificant.

TCRdb's copy holds only in-frame clones and misses some; the assay was immunoSEQ multiplex PCR. The sample has some 40,000 clones; approximately 95% are singletons. Documented time point: new active TB diagnosis, blood taken before or within 7 days of starting treatment. Trimming took off 0 bases at V and 7 bases at J, with 7 bases between the two ends. CDR1 and CDR2 from the germline V gene are GTSNPN and SVGIG (reference sequence). The CDR3 extends over 11 amino acids. This chain links TRBV30 with TRBJ2-7; D ambiguous. The sample was PBMCs, taken at tuberculosis diagnosis. The TCR was taken from an adult with tuberculosis. The CDR3 is CAWSVLTEQYF. CDR3 DNA sequence: TGTGCCTGGAGTGTCTTGACAGAGCAGTACTTC. The full variable domain, rest sourced from reference TRBV30 and TRBJ2-7, is SQTIHQWPATLVQPVGSPLSLECTVEGTSNPNLYWYRQAAGRGLQLLFYSVGIGQISSEVPQNLSASRPQDRQFILSSKKLLLSDSGFYLCAWSVLTEQYFGPGTRLTVT.